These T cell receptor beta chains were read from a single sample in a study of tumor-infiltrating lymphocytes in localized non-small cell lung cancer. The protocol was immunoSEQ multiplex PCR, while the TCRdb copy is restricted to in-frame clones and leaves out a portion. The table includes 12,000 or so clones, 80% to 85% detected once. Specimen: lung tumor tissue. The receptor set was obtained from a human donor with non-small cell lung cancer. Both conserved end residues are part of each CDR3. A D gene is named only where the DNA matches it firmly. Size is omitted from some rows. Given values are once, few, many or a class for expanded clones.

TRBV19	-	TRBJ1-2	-	CASSKGEGGGYTF	TGTGCCAGTAGTAAAGGGGAGGGCGGAGGCTACACCTTC
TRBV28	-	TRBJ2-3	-	CASRGQKWDYTQYF	TGTGCCAGCCGCGGACAGAAGTGGGACTATACGCAGTATTTT
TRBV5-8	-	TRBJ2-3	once	CASSLGLGGYTDTQYF	TGTGCCAGCAGCTTGGGGCTCGGGGGATACACAGATACGCAGTATTTT
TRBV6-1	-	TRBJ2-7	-	CASSEYNLDVLDF	TGTGCCAGCAGTGAATATAATCTGGACGTCCTAGACTTC
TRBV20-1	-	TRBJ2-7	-	CSATHYEQYF	TGCAGTGCTACCCACTACGAGCAGTACTTC
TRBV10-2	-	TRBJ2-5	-	CASMAGWMETQYF	TGCGCCAGCATGGCAGGTTGGATGGAGACCCAGTACTTC
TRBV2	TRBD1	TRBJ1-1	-	CASGQGGSSGTEAFF	TGTGCCAGTGGACAGGGAGGTTCGAGTGGGACTGAAGCTTTCTTT
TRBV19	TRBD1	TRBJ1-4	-	CASSMGIGQELFF	TGTGCCAGTAGTATGGGGATTGGACAGGAACTGTTTTTT
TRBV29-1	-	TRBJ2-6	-	CSARRWDPQSGANVLTF	TGCAGCGCTCGAAGGTGGGACCCTCAATCTGGGGCCAACGTCCTGACTTTC
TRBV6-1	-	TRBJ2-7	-	CASSEARTEFYEQYF	TGTGCCAGCAGTGAAGCGAGGACAGAGTTCTACGAGCAGTACTTC
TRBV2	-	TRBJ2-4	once	CASSLAKNIQYF	TGTGCCAGCAGTCTAGCCAAAAACATTCAGTACTTC
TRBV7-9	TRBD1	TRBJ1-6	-	CASSSTGASPLHF	TGTGCCAGCAGCTCGACAGGGGCCTCACCCCTCCACTTT
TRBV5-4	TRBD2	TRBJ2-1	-	CASSLGMAGGYNEQFF	TGTGCCAGCAGCTTGGGGATGGCGGGGGGTTACAATGAGCAGTTCTTC
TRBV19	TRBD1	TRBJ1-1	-	CASSPRTGLTEAFF	TGTGCCAGTAGTCCCCGGACAGGGCTGACTGAAGCTTTCTTT
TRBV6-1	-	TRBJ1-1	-	CASSERKQEAFF	TGTGCCAGCAGTGAAAGGAAGCAAGAAGCTTTCTTT
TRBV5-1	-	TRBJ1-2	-	CASTPAGIFNYGYTF	TGCGCCAGCACCCCCGCGGGGATCTTTAACTATGGCTACACCTTC
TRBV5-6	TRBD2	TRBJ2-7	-	CASRPLAGGIYEQYF	TGTGCCAGCAGACCGCTAGCGGGGGGGATCTACGAGCAGTACTTC
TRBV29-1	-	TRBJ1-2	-	CSAGGHGYGYTF	TGCAGCGCTGGGGGGCATGGCTATGGCTACACCTTC
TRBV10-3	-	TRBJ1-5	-	CAISEPNQPQHF	TGTGCCATCAGTGAGCCAAATCAGCCCCAGCATTTT
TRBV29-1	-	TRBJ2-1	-	CSVRRGPNYNEQFF	TGCAGCGTTCGTCGGGGCCCCAACTACAATGAGCAGTTCTTC
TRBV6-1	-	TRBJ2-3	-	CALSLRQSTDTQYF	TGTGCCCTCAGTTTGCGACAGTCCACAGATACGCAGTATTTT
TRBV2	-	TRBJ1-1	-	CASSEWDTEAFF	TGTGCCAGCAGTGAGTGGGACACTGAAGCTTTCTTT
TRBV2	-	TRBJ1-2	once	CASSETRDNYGYTF	TGTGCCAGCAGTGAAACCAGGGACAACTATGGCTACACCTTC
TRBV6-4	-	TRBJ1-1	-	CASSEARGTEAFF	TGTGCCAGCAGTGAGGCGAGGGGCACTGAAGCTTTCTTT
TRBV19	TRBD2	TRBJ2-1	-	CASSSLEWSGRSYNEQFF	TGTGCCAGTAGTAGCCTTGAGTGGAGCGGGAGGTCGTACAATGAGCAGTTCTTC
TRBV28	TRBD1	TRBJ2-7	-	CASSLMAPGGSSEQYF	TGTGCCAGCAGTTTAATGGCGCCAGGGGGATCTAGCGAGCAGTACTTC
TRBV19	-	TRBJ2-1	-	CASSMGGGGNNEQFF	TGTGCCAGTAGTATGGGGGGAGGCGGGAACAATGAGCAGTTCTTC
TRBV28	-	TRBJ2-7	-	CASSLQTKGIYEQYF	TGTGCCAGCAGTTTACAGACGAAGGGGATCTACGAGCAGTACTTC
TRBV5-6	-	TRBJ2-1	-	CASSLVGVGYNEQFF	TGTGCCAGCAGCTTGGTTGGCGTCGGCTACAATGAGCAGTTCTTC
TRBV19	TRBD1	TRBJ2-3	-	CASSRDDRGSLSSDTQYF	TGTGCCAGTAGTAGGGATGACAGGGGGTCATTGTCCTCGGATACGCAGTATTTT
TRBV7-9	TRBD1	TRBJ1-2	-	CASSHNYDRVGGYTF	TGTGCCAGCAGCCACAATTATGACAGGGTCGGCGGCTACACCTTC
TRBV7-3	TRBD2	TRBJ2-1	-	CASSGGTSGNNEQFF	TGTGCCAGCAGCGGCGGGACTAGCGGGAATAATGAGCAGTTCTTC
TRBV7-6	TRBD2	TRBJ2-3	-	CASSPGRLAGHTDTQYF	TGTGCCAGCAGCCCGGGACGACTAGCGGGGCACACAGATACGCAGTATTTT
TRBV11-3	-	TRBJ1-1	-	CASSLGPIHTEAFF	TGTGCCAGCAGCTTGGGACCGATTCACACTGAAGCTTTCTTT
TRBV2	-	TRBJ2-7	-	CASKSLDEQYF	TGTGCCAGCAAATCCCTGGACGAGCAGTACTTC
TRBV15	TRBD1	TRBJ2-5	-	CATSRGTGSQETQYF	TGTGCCACCAGCAGAGGGACAGGGTCCCAAGAGACCCAGTACTTC
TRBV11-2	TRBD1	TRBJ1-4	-	CASSRDRVNEKLFF	TGTGCCAGCAGTCGGGACAGGGTGAATGAAAAACTGTTTTTT
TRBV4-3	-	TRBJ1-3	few	CASSPAGSSGNTIYF	TGCGCCAGCAGCCCCGCGGGGAGCTCTGGAAACACCATATATTTT
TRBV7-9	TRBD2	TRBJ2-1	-	CASTGAGGTYNEQFF	TGTGCCAGCACCGGAGCGGGGGGCACCTACAATGAGCAGTTCTTC
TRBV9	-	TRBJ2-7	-	CASSVGGQTYEQYF	TGTGCCAGCAGCGTAGGGGGACAAACCTACGAGCAGTACTTC
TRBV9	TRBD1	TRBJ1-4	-	CASSPTGTGVEKLFF	TGTGCCAGCAGCCCGACCGGGACAGGGGTTGAAAAACTGTTTTTT
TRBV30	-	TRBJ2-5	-	CAWSVTRVDETQYF	TGTGCCTGGAGTGTTACCAGGGTTGATGAGACCCAGTACTTC
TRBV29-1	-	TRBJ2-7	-	CSVQQGRDEQYF	TGCAGCGTTCAACAGGGTAGGGACGAGCAGTACTTC
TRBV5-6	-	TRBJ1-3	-	CASSLVAGAGNTIYF	TGTGCCAGCAGCTTGGTAGCAGGGGCTGGAAACACCATATATTTT
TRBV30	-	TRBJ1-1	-	CAWSERVSGEAFF	TGTGCCTGGAGCGAGAGGGTATCGGGTGAAGCTTTCTTT
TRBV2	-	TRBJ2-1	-	CASVQDNEQFF	TGTGCCAGTGTACAGGACAATGAGCAGTTCTTC
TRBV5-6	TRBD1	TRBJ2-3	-	CASSGDRERTDTQYF	TGTGCCAGCAGCGGAGACAGGGAGCGCACAGATACGCAGTATTTT
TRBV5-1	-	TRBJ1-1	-	CASSLGGRNTEAFF	TGCGCCAGCAGCTTGGGGGGCCGAAACACTGAAGCTTTCTTT